This TCR beta chain emerged from a study of regulatory T cells in long-lasting Graves disease. Time point given: persistent/refractory GD, antithyroid drugs over 5 years with positive TRAb. Making the TCR library involved RNA that had been extracted from PBMCs. Construction of the TCR beta libraries employed iRepertoire HTBI primers in conjunction with Arm-PCR of CDR3 regions. Using its own MiXCR run on the multiplex PCR reads, TCRdb lists one record per CDR3 protein. The table records 650,000 to 700,000 distinct CDR3 sequences, about 30% of them present only once. The CDR3 has 16 amino acids. Germline V gives CDR1 SGDLS, CDR2 YYNGEE. With 0 bases clipped from V and 9 bases from J, the junction kept 11 bases outside the gene matches.

This sequence was found in a female donor with Graves disease. This sample comprised peripheral blood mononuclear cells (PBMCs), obtained when the disease was refractory, from a patient treated with antithyroid drugs. The genes are TRBV9 and TRBJ2-4, with 8 nucleotides matching TRBD2. The CDR3, as DNA: TGTGCCAGCAGCGTAGAAAGCGGGAGCGAAGGGTGCATTCAGTACTTC. This sequence encodes CASSVESGSEGCIQYF.